One and the same sample provided the 27 T cell receptor beta chains below, sequenced in a study of CD8+CD57+ T cells in acquired aplastic anemia. CD8+CD57+ cell expansion, shown by flow cytometry, had occurred in the patients selected for sequencing. Both TCR beta VDJ combination and CDR3 sequence profiling were carried out. Genomic DNA was the template for this profiling. One entry per CDR3 protein results from TCRdb running MiXCR on the reads. The profile covers some 170,000 distinct CDR3 sequences, with around half appearing a single time and roughly 1.2% taken by the ten largest. The sequencing input was sorted CD4+, CD8+, or CD8+CD57+ T cells (not recorded which) from PBMCs. These receptors originate from a human donor with aplastic anemia.

The V and J genes are TRBV9 and TRBJ1-2, with no clear D. The CDR3 extends over 14 amino acids. V was shortened by 3 bases and J by 0 bases, with 9 bases between the two germline ends. Germline assignment: CDR1 SGDLS and CDR2 YYNGEE. In DNA form, the CDR3 reads TGTGCCAGCAGCGAGACCGATTCTAACTATGGCTACACCTTC. It encodes CASSETDSNYGYTF.

V is TRBV2 and J is TRBJ1-6; D may be TRBD1 (5 bases). The CDR3 is 16 residues long. V gave up 6 bases and J gave up 0 bases, with 12 bases separating them. Germline loops: CDR1 SNHLY, CDR2 FYNNEI. CDR3 coding DNA: TGTGCCAGCAGCTCACAGGTCAGCTCCTATAATTCACCCCTCCACTTT. It translates to CASSSQVSSYNSPLHF. Filled out from reference TRBV2 and TRBJ1-6, the complete variable domain reads EPEVTQTPSHQVTQMGQEVILRCVPISNHLYFYWYRQILGQKVEFLVSFYNNEISEKSEIFDDQFSVERPDGSNFTLKIRSTKLEDSAMYFCASSSQVSSYNSPLHFGNGTRLTVT.

This clonotype was seen at least ten times. This sequence joins TRBV7-6 and TRBJ1-3; D is ambiguous. Per germline, CDR1 SGHVS and CDR2 FNYEAQ. Between the trimmed V and J ends, which lost 1 base and 0 bases, there was a span of 10 bases. The CDR3 has 16 amino acids. The CDR3 DNA is TGTGCCAGCAGCTTAGTAGGAGGGTTCTCTGGAAACACCATATATTTT. Amino acid sequence: CASSLVGGFSGNTIYF.

This clonotype was counted ten times or more. The chain uses TRBV12-3 or TRBV12-4 and TRBJ1-4, with unresolved D. This CDR3 has 13 residues. Trimming took 1 base from V and 8 from J, leaving 8 bases between them. Here the CDR3 reads CASSLDSQEKLFF. For the CDR3, the DNA is TGTGCCAGCAGTTTAGACAGTCAGGAAAAACTGTTTTTT.

This clonotype was recorded many times. This sequence joins TRBV6-2 or TRBV6-3 and TRBJ2-5, with no clear D. This CDR3 is 14 amino acids long. Germline CDR1 reads MNHEY; CDR2 reads SVGEGT. V lost 6 bases and J 5 bases, leaving 16 bases between the germline ends. The CDR3 nucleotides read TGTGCCAGCAGCGCCCTTTGGGCGAGGGAGACCCAGTACTTC. It specifies CASSALWARETQYF.

V gene TRBV14 combines with J gene TRBJ2-7; maybe TRBD1 (5 bases). Trimming took 6 bases from V and 5 from J, leaving 14 bases between them. Germline V gene data show CDR1 as SGHDN and CDR2 as FVKESK. The CDR3 loop spans 13 amino acids. CDR3 nucleotides: TGTGCCAGCAGTCTTGCAGGGCTCGACGAGCAGTACTTC. Translated: CASSLAGLDEQYF.

V usage is TRBV20-1 and J usage is TRBJ2-3; D is undetermined. CDR1 and CDR2 (germline): DFQATT, SNEGSKA (reference sequence). Trimming pared 2 bases from V and 2 bases from J, leaving 5 bases between. This CDR3 comprises 12 residues. The CDR3 bases are TGCAGTGCTAGAATTACCACAGATACGCAGTATTTT. It translates to CSARITTDTQYF.

This clonotype was found a few times. The rearrangement joins TRBV10-3 to TRBJ2-7, with TRBD1 as a possible D gene (6 bases). Germline V gives CDR1 ENHRY, CDR2 SYGVKD. V was clipped by 3 bases and J by 4 bases, with 22 bases between them. The CDR3 is 17 amino acids. CDR3 nucleotides: TGTGCCATCAGTGAACCCTCAAGACAGGCACTTTCGTACGAGCAGTACTTC. Encoded protein: CAISEPSRQALSYEQYF.

This clonotype came up once. The chain is built from TRBV7-3 and TRBJ2-1, with D possibly being TRBD1 (6 bases). Germline values: CDR1 SGHTA, CDR2 FQGTGA. The CDR3 is 15 amino acids. Trimming removed 3 bases from V and 0 bases from J, with 9 bases in between. The CDR3 reads CASSFWDTSYNEQFF. The CDR3 DNA sequence: TGTGCCAGCAGCTTCTGGGACACCTCCTACAATGAGCAGTTCTTC.

There are many counts of this clonotype. The chain combines TRBV15 with TRBJ2-1; D tentatively fits TRBD1 or TRBD2 (5 bases each). CDR3 size: 19 residues. Germline V gives CDR1 LNHNV, CDR2 YYDKDF (reference sequence). V lost 2 bases and J 8 bases, leaving 28 bases between the germline ends. DNA of the CDR3: TGTGCCACCAGCAGACCCAGGGAGAGGCTAGGCGACCTTTTTCATGAGCAGTTCTTC. Amino acids: CATSRPRERLGDLFHEQFF.

This clonotype came up many times. CDR3 loop: CASSQGLTYEQYF. CDR3 nucleotides: TGTGCCAGCAGCCAAGGACTAACCTACGAGCAGTACTTC. The chain links TRBV7-9 to TRBJ2-7; tentatively, D is TRBD2 (6 bases). The germline V gene encodes CDR1 SEHNR and CDR2 FQNEAQ (reference sequence). This CDR3 has 13 residues. The germline V and J ends were trimmed by 5 bases and 2 bases, with 10 bases remaining between them.

The rearrangement joins TRBV12-3 or TRBV12-4 to TRBJ1-2; D gene uncertain. Trimming took off 3 bases at V and 5 bases at J, with 7 bases between the two ends. This CDR3 has 12 amino acids. CDR3 coding DNA: TGTGCCAGCAGTTTGGGAGAGTATGGCTACACCTTC. It is translated as CASSLGEYGYTF.

In this sample, this clonotype turned up many times. The J gene is TRBJ1-1, the V gene TRBV12-3 or TRBV12-4; TRBD1 agrees at 7 bases. V lost 7 bases, J lost 1 base, and 6 bases stayed unmatched. This CDR3 contains 14 residues. This CDR3 reads CASTKDRTNTEAFF. In nucleotides, the CDR3 is TGTGCCAGCACCAAGGACAGGACGAACACTGAAGCTTTCTTT.

This clonotype was seen many times. This chain joins TRBV6-5 and TRBJ2-2; unclear D gene. In germline, CDR1 is MNHEY, CDR2 SVGAGI. CDR3 length: 13 residues. Trimming removed 2 bases from V and 4 bases from J, with 5 bases in between. The CDR3 DNA sequence: TGTGCCAGCAGTTACGACGGCACCGGGGAGCTGTTTTTT. Encoded protein: CASSYDGTGELFF.

The rearrangement joins TRBV9 to TRBJ2-2; the D is unclear. Per germline, CDR1 SGDLS and CDR2 YYNGEE. Deletions cut 0 bases from V and 5 bases from J, with 14 bases between. CDR3 size: 16 residues. The CDR3 reads CASSVEDHLGTGELFF. The CDR3 DNA reads TGTGCCAGCAGCGTAGAGGACCACCTCGGGACCGGGGAGCTGTTTTTT.

The table lists this clonotype with many counts. The chain joins TRBV19 to TRBJ2-7; D not resolved. The CDR3 spans 13 residues. Trimming removed 5 bases at V and 4 bases at J, with 12 bases between. Germline lookup yields CDR1 LNHDA and CDR2 SQIVND (reference sequence). This CDR3 reads CASSALGGYEQYF. The CDR3 DNA follows: TGTGCCAGTAGTGCTCTCGGTGGTTACGAGCAGTACTTC.

At least ten counts were recorded for this clonotype. The chain carries TRBV2 and TRBJ1-6, with 7 bases aligning to TRBD1. The CDR3 is 15 amino acids. CDR1 and CDR2 (germline): SNHLY, FYNNEI. The trim removed 3 bases at V and 5 bases at J, leaving 4 bases unmatched. CDR3: CASSEAGQNNSPLHF. The DNA of the CDR3 is TGTGCCAGCAGTGAGGCGGGACAGAATAATTCACCCCTCCACTTT. Looking up the rest from reference TRBV2 and TRBJ1-6 gives the full variable domain: EPEVTQTPSHQVTQMGQEVILRCVPISNHLYFYWYRQILGQKVEFLVSFYNNEISEKSEIFDDQFSVERPDGSNFTLKIRSTKLEDSAMYFCASSEAGQNNSPLHFGNGTRLTVT.

This clonotype was observed many times. This sequence joins TRBV4-1 and TRBJ1-1, with 8 bases aligning to TRBD1. The germline V gene encodes CDR1 MGHRA and CDR2 YSYEKL. V lost 0 bases, J lost 2 bases, and 5 bases stayed unmatched. The CDR3 has 16 residues. The CDR3 region is CASSQETGQGNTEAFF. CDR3 in DNA: TGCGCCAGCAGCCAAGAAACTGGACAGGGCAACACTGAAGCTTTCTTT.

This clonotype was seen only a few times. The V and J genes are TRBV10-3 and TRBJ1-1; D gene ambiguous. The CDR3 extends over 14 amino acids. Deletions cut 7 bases from V and 0 bases from J, with 12 bases between. The V gene's germline CDR1 is ENHRY and CDR2 SYGVKD. CDR3 amino acids: CAITESTVNTEAFF. CDR3 in DNA: TGTGCCATCACCGAGTCAACAGTGAACACTGAAGCTTTCTTT.

This clonotype was seen a few times. This chain uses TRBV10-2 with TRBJ1-1; TRBD1 agrees at 8 bases. Germline CDR1 WSHSY, CDR2 SAAADI. V gave up 6 bases and J gave up 4 bases; unmatched junction bases: 7. There are 14 residues in the CDR3. The CDR3: CASSGQGGSTEAFF. The CDR3 region has the DNA TGCGCCAGCAGCGGACAGGGTGGGAGCACTGAAGCTTTCTTT.

V usage is TRBV2 and J usage is TRBJ2-7; TRBD2 might be the D (5 bases). CDR3 size: 13 residues. Germline V gene sequence: CDR1 SNHLY, CDR2 FYNNEI. Trimming removed 7 bases at V and 4 bases at J, with 14 bases between. The CDR3 loop is CASNSDGIYEQYF. The DNA for the CDR3 is TGTGCCAGCAACTCCGACGGGATTTACGAGCAGTACTTC.

The chain joins TRBV2 to TRBJ2-7; D is perhaps TRBD1 (5 bases). V was shortened by 3 bases and J by 5 bases, with 8 bases between the two germline ends. Germline CDR1 reads SNHLY; CDR2 reads FYNNEI. The CDR3 is 12 residues long. This CDR3 is CASSDRVHEQYF. The CDR3 region has the DNA TGTGCCAGCAGTGACAGGGTCCACGAGCAGTACTTC.

In this sample, this clonotype turned up a few times. The gene calls are TRBV12-3 or TRBV12-4 and TRBJ2-1; 13 nucleotides align to TRBD2. The CDR3 runs to 18 residues. Germline trimming cut 7 bases from V and 5 bases from J; bases unmatched to any gene: 14. CDR3 DNA sequence: TGTGCCAGCACCCAGGGACTAGCGGGGCCCCTAAAGCACAATGAGCAGTTCTTC. Its translation: CASTQGLAGPLKHNEQFF.

The sample holds many counts of this clonotype. The gene calls are TRBV6-1 and TRBJ1-3, with a possible D match to TRBD1 (6 bases). V was cut by 6 bases and J by 0 bases, with 9 bases left in between. The CDR3 length is 14 residues. Germline CDR1 is MNHNS and CDR2 is SASEGT. The CDR3 DNA is TGTGCCAGCAGCGACAGGCCCTCTGGAAACACCATATATTTT. Protein product: CASSDRPSGNTIYF.

This clonotype was seen more than once but under ten times. The chain recombines TRBV6-1 with TRBJ1-5, with D hard to call. Germline V gives CDR1 MNHNS, CDR2 SASEGT. The CDR3 has 13 residues. Trimming left V 6 bases short and J 7 bases short, with 13 bases between. CDR3 sequence (DNA): TGTGCCAGCAGGCCCCGGGCCTCCCAGCCCCAGCATTTT. It is translated as CASRPRASQPQHF.

The CDR3 here is CASSLQATSTDTQYF. In DNA form, the CDR3 reads TGCGCCAGCAGCTTACAGGCCACTAGCACAGATACGCAGTATTTT. The chain recombines TRBV5-1 with TRBJ2-3; weak D call: TRBD1 (5 bases). The V and J ends lost 2 bases and 0 bases respectively, with 10 bases between them. The CDR3 sequence is 15 residues long. Germline V gene lookup returns CDR1 SGHRS and CDR2 YFSETQ. Combining the CDR3 with reference TRBV5-1 and TRBJ2-3 gives the whole variable domain KAGVTQTPRYLIKTRGQQVTLSCSPISGHRSVSWYQQTPGQGLQFLFEYFSETQRNKGNFPGRFSGRQFSNSRSEMNVSTLELGDSALYLCASSLQATSTDTQYFGPGTRLTVL.

This clonotype appeared many times. V and J are TRBV7-2 and TRBJ2-1; 12 nucleotides align to TRBD2. The CDR3 loop spans 20 amino acids. V lost 0 bases to trimming and J lost 3 bases; unmatched junction nucleotides: 12. Germline CDR1 SGHTA, CDR2 FQGNSA. CDR3 sequence: CASSLAVTSGGSKSYNEQFF. The CDR3 DNA reads TGTGCCAGCAGCTTAGCAGTGACTAGCGGGGGTTCCAAGAGCTACAATGAGCAGTTCTTC.